The 26 T cell receptor beta chains below all came from one sample that was sequenced in a study of Graves' ophthalmopathy and Graves' hyperthyroidism. For repertoire sequencing, the TCR beta CDR3 regions were amplified from RNA transcripts. First-round RT-PCR used HTBI primers; second-round multiplex PCR followed. MiXCR was run by TCRdb on the multiplex PCR reads, yielding one entry per CDR3 protein. Found here are about 590,000 distinct CDR3 sequences, less than 45% of them singletons; the top ten hold roughly 4.5%. The sample consisted of peripheral blood or thyroid tissue (not recorded which). These receptors originate from an adult man with Graves' hyperthyroidism.

V gene TRBV5-1 combines with J gene TRBJ1-4, with D maybe TRBD1 (5 bases). This CDR3 contains 15 residues. Trimming removed 0 bases from V and 2 bases from J, with 8 bases in between. Germline values: CDR1 SGHRS, CDR2 YFSETQ. The CDR3 loop is CASSLGGPTNEKLFF. CDR3 sequence (DNA): TGCGCCAGCAGCTTGGGGGGACCCACTAATGAAAAACTGTTTTTT.

This clonotype was seen ten or more times. The V and J genes are TRBV5-1 and TRBJ2-7; D unclear. The V end lost 0 bases, the J end lost 6 bases, and 16 bases lay between the germline ends. Per germline, CDR1 SGHRS and CDR2 YFSETQ. The CDR3 spans 15 residues. The CDR3 sequence: CASSLGRTYLGEQYF. The CDR3 DNA follows: TGCGCCAGCAGCTTGGGCCGAACCTACCTTGGCGAGCAGTACTTC. Combining the CDR3 with reference TRBV5-1 and TRBJ2-7 gives the whole variable domain KAGVTQTPRYLIKTRGQQVTLSCSPISGHRSVSWYQQTPGQGLQFLFEYFSETQRNKGNFPGRFSGRQFSNSRSEMNVSTLELGDSALYLCASSLGRTYLGEQYFGPGTRLTVT.

This clonotype was counted many times. V and J are TRBV11-2 and TRBJ2-5, with TRBD2 matching over 9 bases. The CDR3 spans 15 residues. V lost 5 bases, J lost 2 bases, and 6 bases stayed unmatched. Germline values: CDR1 SGHAT, CDR2 FQNNGV. Written as DNA, the CDR3 is TGTGCCAGCAGCCCCCGACTAGCGGCACAAGAGACCCAGTACTTC. As protein: CASSPRLAAQETQYF.

The rearrangement links TRBV29-1 to TRBJ2-7, with D tentatively TRBD2 (6 bases). CDR3 length: 13 amino acids. The germline V and J ends were trimmed by 3 bases and 3 bases, with 12 bases remaining between them. The germline V gene has CDR1 SQVTM and CDR2 ANQGSEA. CDR3 nucleotides: TGCAGCGTTGAGGCTAGCGCAAACTACGAGCAGTACTTC. Protein: CSVEASANYEQYF.

About this clonotype: This may stem from a read error, because a much larger clone lies one nucleotide away. The chain carries TRBV6-1 and TRBJ2-7; 7 nucleotides match TRBD2. The CDR3 covers 12 residues. Germline CDR1 MNHNS, CDR2 SASEGT. The CDR3 here is CASSVRDYKQYF. Here the CDR3 DNA reads TGTGCCAGCAGTGTACGGGACTACAAGCAGTACTTC.

This clonotype was picked up one time. A read error may explain this, as a much larger clone is one base away. The V and J genes are TRBV11-2 and TRBJ2-7, with D possibly being TRBD1 (5 bases). Germline CDR1 and CDR2: SGHAT and FQNNGV. The CDR3 is 16 amino acids. Between the trimmed V and J ends, which lost 1 base and 2 bases, there was a span of 15 bases. As DNA, the CDR3 is TGTGCCAGCAGCTTAGCCCGACGAAGGGGTCCCTACGAGCAGTACTTC. Protein: CASSLARRRGPYEQYF.

The V and J genes are TRBV7-2 and TRBJ1-2; 8 positions match TRBD1. The junction had 9 bases not matched to a gene; V was cut back by 6 bases and J by 6 bases. CDR3 size: 14 residues. Germline values: CDR1 SGHTA, CDR2 FQGNSA. The DNA for the CDR3 is TGTGCCAGCAGTCGCGGGACAGGTTCGGATGGCTACACCTTC. It yields the protein CASSRGTGSDGYTF.

This clonotype was recorded many times. The rearrangement uses TRBV20-1 and TRBJ2-7; 12 bases align to TRBD2. Per germline, CDR1 DFQATT and CDR2 SNEGSKA (reference sequence). With 3 bases clipped from V and 6 bases from J, the junction kept 9 bases outside the gene matches. The CDR3 length is 15 residues. The CDR3 here is CSARVETSGRFEQYF. The CDR3, as DNA: TGCAGTGCTAGGGTAGAAACTAGCGGGAGGTTCGAGCAGTACTTC.

The chain carries TRBV7-2 and TRBJ2-7, with TRBD2 matching 10 bases. The germline CDR1 and CDR2 sequences are SGHTA and FQGNSA. This CDR3 is 16 amino acids long. V lost 3 bases, J lost 0 bases, and 5 bases stayed unmatched. CDR3 DNA sequence: TGTGCCAGCAGCTTGACCAGCGGGGGGGCCTCCTACGAGCAGTACTTC. Its protein product is CASSLTSGGASYEQYF. Full variable domain (rest looked up from reference TRBV7-2 and TRBJ2-7): GAGVSQSPSNKVTEKGKDVELRCDPISGHTALYWYRQSLGQGLEFLIYFQGNSAPDKSGLPSDRFSAERTGGSVSTLTIQRTQQEDSAVYLCASSLTSGGASYEQYFGPGTRLTVT.

J is TRBJ1-4 and V is TRBV12-3 or TRBV12-4; D uncertain. This CDR3 contains 14 residues. Trimming stripped 6 bases from V and 8 bases from J, with 16 bases between. The CDR3 DNA reads as TGTGCCAGCAGGCGTACATGGGGAGCAGAAAAACTGTTTTTT. Protein: CASRRTWGAEKLFF.

The chain combines TRBV7-8 with TRBJ2-5; TRBD2 matches 13 bases. Germline CDR1 and CDR2: SGHVS and FQNEAQ. The CDR3 spans 18 residues. With V trimmed by 5 bases and J by 0 bases, 9 bases remained unmatched. CDR3 residues: CASSQPGLAGMYQETQYF. For the CDR3, the DNA is TGTGCCAGCAGCCAACCGGGACTAGCGGGGATGTACCAAGAGACCCAGTACTTC.

V gene TRBV7-7 combines with J gene TRBJ1-1; weak D call: TRBD1 (6 bases). Germline-derived CDR1 and CDR2 are SSHAT and FNYEAQ (reference sequence). V was cut by 8 bases and J by 0 bases, with 19 bases left in between. CDR3 length: 16 amino acids. The CDR3 DNA sequence: TGTGCCAGCTCACCCCAGACAGGCGTGATGAACACTGAAGCTTTCTTT. Its protein product is CASSPQTGVMNTEAFF.

There are a few counts of this clonotype. V is TRBV13 and J is TRBJ2-5; D perhaps matches TRBD2 (6 bases). The CDR3 has 12 residues. Trimming cost V 5 bases and J 12 bases, with 16 bases left between them. The germline V gene encodes CDR1 PRHDT and CDR2 FYEKMQ (reference sequence). CDR3 nucleotide sequence: TGTGCCAGCAGCCGCGGGACGGGCGTAGAGTACTTC. Protein product: CASSRGTGVEYF. The full variable domain, in which reference TRBV13 and TRBJ2-5 provide the parts outside the CDR3, is AAGVIQSPRHLIKEKRETATLKCYPIPRHDTVYWYQQGPGQDPQFLISFYEKMQSDKGSIPDRFSAQQFSDYHSELNMSSLELGDSALYFCASSRGTGVEYFGPGTRLLVL.

The chain has TRBV7-9 and TRBJ1-1; 8 bases fit TRBD1. The CDR3 has 13 amino acids. Trimming cost V 5 bases and J 4 bases; bases outside gene matches: 3. Looked up from germline, CDR1 is SEHNR and CDR2 is FQNEAQ (reference sequence). For the CDR3, the DNA is TGTGCCAGCAGCAAGGACAGGGCCACTGAAGCTTTCTTT. This translates into CASSKDRATEAFF.

This clonotype has ten or more counts. The chain employs TRBV11-2 and TRBJ2-7; D uncertain. Germline assignment: CDR1 SGHAT and CDR2 FQNNGV. CDR3 length equals 15 residues. Trimming took off 1 base at V and 0 bases at J, with 10 bases between the two ends. CDR3 DNA: TGTGCCAGCAGCTTAGTCAAGGCCACCTCCTACGAGCAGTACTTC. It translates to CASSLVKATSYEQYF.

This clonotype came up many times. The V and J genes are TRBV19 and TRBJ1-5; D unclear. The V end was cut by 5 bases, the J end by 0 bases, with 11 bases between. Germline V gene sequence: CDR1 LNHDA, CDR2 SQIVND (reference sequence). CDR3 length equals 15 residues. CDR3 coding DNA: TGTGCCAGTAGTGGTCAGTTACTTAGCAATCAGCCCCAGCATTTT. Its protein product is CASSGQLLSNQPQHF. Variable domain in full (rest from reference TRBV19 and TRBJ1-5): DGGITQSPKYLFRKEGQNVTLSCEQNLNHDAMYWYRQDPGQGLRLIYYSQIVNDFQKGDIAEGYSVSREKKESFPLTVTSAQKNPTAFYLCASSGQLLSNQPQHFGDGTRLSIL.

There are many counts of this clonotype. The V call is TRBV4-1, the J call TRBJ1-1; D gene unclear. In germline, CDR1 is MGHRA, CDR2 YSYEKL. V shed 4 bases and J shed 0 bases, with 6 bases lying between them. The CDR3 loop spans 13 amino acids. CDR3 DNA sequence: TGCGCCAGCAGCCCCGTGATGAACACTGAAGCTTTCTTT. Amino acids: CASSPVMNTEAFF.

The chain uses TRBV12-3 or TRBV12-4 and TRBJ1-2; D possibly corresponds to TRBD1 (5 bases). Trimming took 2 bases from V and 3 from J, leaving 10 bases between them. The CDR3 has 14 amino acids. The CDR3 reads CASSLQGAYYGYTF. The CDR3 coding sequence is TGTGCCAGCAGTTTACAAGGGGCGTACTATGGCTACACCTTC.

This clonotype was seen a handful of times. The chain links TRBV7-9 to TRBJ2-2, with 9 nucleotides matching TRBD1. CDR1 SEHNR and CDR2 FQNEAQ come from the germline V gene (reference sequence). CDR3 size: 16 residues. The J segment lost 2 bases and the V segment lost 5 bases, leaving 6 bases of the junction unmatched. The CDR3 protein is CASSRYRGPNTGELFF. CDR3 nucleotide sequence: TGTGCCAGCAGCCGATACAGGGGGCCCAACACCGGGGAGCTGTTTTTT. Looking up the rest from reference TRBV7-9 and TRBJ2-2 gives the full variable domain: DTGVSQNPRHKITKRGQNVTFRCDPISEHNRLYWYRQTLGQGPEFLTYFQNEAQLEKSRLLSDRFSAERPKGSFSTLEIQRTEQGDSAMYLCASSRYRGPNTGELFFGEGSRLTVL.

The table lists this clonotype with many counts. The chain has TRBV7-2 and TRBJ1-1; TRBD1 agrees at 11 bases. With 5 bases clipped from V and 4 bases from J, the junction kept 9 bases outside the gene matches. Germline CDR1 and CDR2: SGHTA and FQGNSA. CDR3 length equals 16 residues. The CDR3 spells CASSPRDRGGFTEAFF. Here the CDR3 DNA reads TGTGCCAGCAGCCCCCGGGACAGGGGGGGGTTCACTGAAGCTTTCTTT.

In its sample, this clonotype was seen many times. The rearrangement uses TRBV2 and TRBJ2-7; 10 bases map to TRBD1. J gave up 6 bases and V 7 bases, and 12 bases lay outside the gene matches. From germline, CDR1 is SNHLY and CDR2 FYNNEI. The CDR3 runs 15 residues. This CDR3 is CASTRKEGQGIEQYF. The CDR3 DNA is TGTGCCAGCACCCGAAAAGAGGGACAGGGGATCGAGCAGTACTTC.

As concerns this clonotype: An end of the junction does not agree with germline; a read error may underlie this. The V call is TRBV5-4, the J call TRBJ1-4; D gene uncertain. The CDR3 has 14 amino acids. Germline V gene data show CDR1 as SGHNT and CDR2 as YYREEE (reference sequence). The CDR3 coding sequence is TGTGCCAGCAGCTTGGCCACAGTCGGTGAAAAACTGGTTTTT. Its protein product is CASSLATVGEKLVF.

This clonotype appeared many times. The chain joins TRBV5-1 to TRBJ1-2; TRBD1 might be the D (6 bases). Germline V gives CDR1 SGHRS, CDR2 YFSETQ. The V end lost 4 bases, the J end lost 6 bases, and 19 bases lay between the germline ends. The CDR3 is 15 residues long. The CDR3 coding sequence is TGCGCCAGCAGCCGAGGGGCAGGGGCTGAAAATGGCTACACCTTC. It translates to CASSRGAGAENGYTF. Filled out from reference TRBV5-1 and TRBJ1-2, the complete variable domain reads KAGVTQTPRYLIKTRGQQVTLSCSPISGHRSVSWYQQTPGQGLQFLFEYFSETQRNKGNFPGRFSGRQFSNSRSEMNVSTLELGDSALYLCASSRGAGAENGYTFGSGTRLTVV.

Of note for this clonotype: Germline is not matched at one junction end, which may reflect a read error. The chain links TRBV7-8 to TRBJ2-6, with D perhaps matching TRBD2 (6 bases). In germline, CDR1 is SGHVS, CDR2 FQNEAQ. The CDR3 is 17 residues long. The CDR3 here is CASSQDYGGPGANVLTF. The DNA for the CDR3 is TGCGCCAGCAGCCAAGATTATGGAGGGCCTGGGGCCAACGTCCTGACTTTC.

The gene calls are TRBV13 and TRBJ2-2; D might be TRBD1 or TRBD2, each matching 5 bases. The CDR3 totals 16 residues. Per germline, CDR1 PRHDT and CDR2 FYEKMQ (reference sequence). With 5 bases removed from V and 4 bases from J, the gap between germline ends came to 17 bases. CDR3 sequence: CASSPGASRGTGELFF. The CDR3 DNA follows: TGTGCCAGCAGCCCTGGGGCATCCCGGGGCACCGGGGAGCTGTTTTTT.

At least ten counts were recorded for this clonotype. At one boundary the junction diverges from the germline segment, which might be a read error. V and J are TRBV7-7 and TRBJ1-5; no clear D. This CDR3 has 18 residues. Germline V CDR1 and CDR2: SSHAT, FNYEAQ (reference sequence). CDR3 DNA: TGTGCTAGCAGCTTAGTTCTTTTCTCGGCCGTTGGGAATCAGCCCCAGCATTTT. Protein product: CASSLVLFSAVGNQPQHF. Together with reference TRBV7-7 and TRBJ1-5, the CDR3 gives the full variable domain: GAGVSQSPRYKVTKRGQDVTLRCDPISSHATLYWYQQALGQGPEFLTYFNYEAQPDKSGLPSDRFSAERPEGSISTLTIQRTEQRDSAMYRCASSLVLFSAVGNQPQHFGDGTRLSIL.